A selection of T cell receptor beta chains follows, all from one sample in a study of T cell clusters in autoimmune cytopenias. TCRdb re-called the multiplex PCR reads and gives one entry per CDR3 protein, without DNA. In total, the table holds 5,500 to 6,500 distinct CDR3 sequences. These sequences were also reported in another study, on T cell repertoires in aging, cancer and after chemotherapy.

Sequenced: peripheral blood. Receptor source: a human donor in good health. The CDR3 runs from the conserved cysteine through the conserved F or W. Clone size appears in some rows only: once, few, many, or a class for an expanded clone.

.	TRBV7-9	TRBJ1-2	CASSLDRGPNYGYTF
.	TRBV20-1	TRBJ2-5	CSAQVRVQETQYF
.	TRBV7-2	TRBJ2-1	CASSLEGLGDEQFF
medium-sized	TRBV27	TRBJ1-1	CASSLQGNTEAFF
medium-sized	TRBV19	TRBJ2-1	CASSSLPGAINEQFF
.	TRBV11-2	TRBJ2-3	CASSPGPLLTDTQYF
medium-sized	TRBV6-5	TRBJ1-2	CASSETGTDGYTF
medium-sized	TRBV19	TRBJ2-3	CASSISGVIRAETQYF
medium-sized	TRBV12-3/TRBV12-4	TRBJ2-7	CASSLQGGAYEQYF
.	TRBV7-2	TRBJ2-7	CASSLGQGLGSYEQYF
.	TRBV6-2/TRBV6-3	TRBJ2-5	CASSLVHLARQTQYF
.	TRBV7-9	TRBJ1-3	CASTLGFGNTIYF
.	TRBV4-3	TRBJ2-5	CASSQDRGSFWTQYF
.	TRBV10-2	TRBJ1-6	CASSDREGGSPLHF
medium-sized	TRBV12-3/TRBV12-4	TRBJ1-2	CASSLGQGRGYTF